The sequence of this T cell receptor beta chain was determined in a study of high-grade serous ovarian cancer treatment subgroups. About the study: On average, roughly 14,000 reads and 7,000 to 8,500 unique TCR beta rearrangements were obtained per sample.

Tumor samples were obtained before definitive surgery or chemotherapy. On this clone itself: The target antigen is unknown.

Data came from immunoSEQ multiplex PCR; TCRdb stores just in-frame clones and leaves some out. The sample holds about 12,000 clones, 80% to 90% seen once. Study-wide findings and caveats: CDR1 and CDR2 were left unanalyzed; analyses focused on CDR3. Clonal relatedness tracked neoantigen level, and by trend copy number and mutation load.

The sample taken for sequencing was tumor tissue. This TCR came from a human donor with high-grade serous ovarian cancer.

The CDR3 DNA reads TGCAGCGTAGATGGACTACCCAATGAGCAGTTCTTC. This gives the protein CSVDGLPNEQFF. The chain uses TRBV29-1 and TRBJ2-1; tentative D call: TRBD2 (6 bases). From germline, CDR1 is SQVTM and CDR2 ANQGSEA. The V end was cut by 6 bases, the J end by 6 bases, with 12 bases between. This CDR3 has 12 amino acids.